The rows below give T cell receptor beta chains drawn from one sample of a study of blood T cell repertoires in COVID-19. Using immunoSEQ multiplex PCR, the repertoire was profiled, and TCRdb retains in-frame clones only, with some absent. The sample comprises 50,000 to 60,000 clones, approximately 86% of which are singletons, and around 7.4% rests with the top ten. Sample: peripheral blood. These receptors were collected from a human donor with active COVID-19. The donor label of this sample is uncertain. Each CDR3 is given with its conserved first and last residue. Fields, in order: D gene, V gene, J gene, clone size, CDR3 protein, CDR3 DNA. D genes are given only for firm matches. Part of the rows lack a size; the others show once, few, many or a class for expanded clones.

D gene: NA; V gene: TRBV7-9; J gene: TRBJ2-1; clone size: few; CDR3 protein: CASSAGLGNEQFF; CDR3 DNA: TGTGCCAGCAGCGCAGGGTTGGGGAATGAGCAGTTCTTC
D gene: NA; V gene: TRBV29-1; J gene: TRBJ1-2; clone size: NA; CDR3 protein: CSVEEWAGRYGYTF; CDR3 DNA: TGCAGCGTTGAAGAGTGGGCAGGGCGATATGGCTACACCTTC
D gene: NA; V gene: TRBV24-1; J gene: TRBJ1-4; clone size: NA; CDR3 protein: CATSAPDRGVEKLFF; CDR3 DNA: TGTGCCACCAGTGCACCCGACAGAGGTGTGGAAAAACTGTTTTTT
D gene: NA; V gene: TRBV18; J gene: TRBJ2-1; clone size: once; CDR3 protein: CASSPQRYNEQFF; CDR3 DNA: TGTGCCAGCTCACCACAGCGATACAATGAGCAGTTCTTC
D gene: TRBD1; V gene: TRBV10-2; J gene: TRBJ2-7; clone size: NA; CDR3 protein: CASSAGTGKYEQYF; CDR3 DNA: TGCGCCAGCAGTGCCGGGACAGGGAAGTACGAGCAGTACTTC
D gene: NA; V gene: TRBV20-1; J gene: TRBJ1-3; clone size: NA; CDR3 protein: CSASRGGSGNTIYF; CDR3 DNA: TGCAGTGCTAGTAGGGGGGGCTCTGGAAACACCATATATTTT
D gene: NA; V gene: TRBV7-9; J gene: TRBJ1-2; clone size: NA; CDR3 protein: CASSLGDRSGYGYTF; CDR3 DNA: TGTGCCAGCAGCTTAGGCGACAGGTCTGGCTATGGCTACACCTTC
D gene: NA; V gene: TRBV15; J gene: TRBJ2-1; clone size: NA; CDR3 protein: CATSREIGQYNEQFF; CDR3 DNA: TGTGCCACCAGCAGAGAGATCGGACAGTACAATGAGCAGTTCTTC
D gene: NA; V gene: TRBV7-9; J gene: TRBJ2-3; clone size: NA; CDR3 protein: CASSLGYSVYTDTQYF; CDR3 DNA: TGTGCCAGCAGCTTAGGGTACTCCGTTTACACAGATACGCAGTATTTT
D gene: NA; V gene: TRBV29-1; J gene: TRBJ2-7; clone size: NA; CDR3 protein: CSVRGPPREQYF; CDR3 DNA: TGCAGCGTTCGTGGCCCACCTCGCGAGCAGTACTTC
D gene: NA; V gene: TRBV6-5; J gene: TRBJ2-7; clone size: NA; CDR3 protein: CASSYDGQTIYEQYF; CDR3 DNA: TGTGCCAGCAGTTACGATGGGCAGACCATCTACGAGCAGTACTTC
D gene: NA; V gene: TRBV6-2/TRBV6-3; J gene: TRBJ2-5; clone size: NA; CDR3 protein: CASSYSLVETQYF; CDR3 DNA: TGTGCCAGCAGTTACAGCCTAGTTGAGACCCAGTACTTC
D gene: NA; V gene: TRBV6-5; J gene: TRBJ2-7; clone size: NA; CDR3 protein: CASSSTSLGGSYEQYF; CDR3 DNA: TGTGCCAGCAGTTCAACTAGTTTAGGTGGCTCCTACGAGCAGTACTTC
D gene: TRBD1; V gene: TRBV19; J gene: TRBJ1-1; clone size: NA; CDR3 protein: CASTYRDSTEAFF; CDR3 DNA: TGTGCCAGTACCTACCGGGACAGCACTGAAGCTTTCTTT
D gene: TRBD1; V gene: TRBV7-9; J gene: TRBJ2-2; clone size: NA; CDR3 protein: CASSPQYRGQAGELFF; CDR3 DNA: TGTGCCAGCAGCCCCCAGTACAGGGGGCAGGCCGGGGAGCTGTTTTTT
D gene: NA; V gene: TRBV5-1; J gene: TRBJ1-2; clone size: NA; CDR3 protein: CASSFEGYGYTF; CDR3 DNA: TGCGCCAGCAGCTTCGAGGGCTATGGCTACACCTTC
D gene: TRBD1; V gene: TRBV5-4; J gene: TRBJ1-2; clone size: once; CDR3 protein: CASSSDRVGYTF; CDR3 DNA: TGTGCCAGCAGCTCGGACAGGGTTGGCTACACCTTC
D gene: NA; V gene: TRBV28; J gene: TRBJ2-7; clone size: NA; CDR3 protein: CASSFLMREQYF; CDR3 DNA: TGTGCCAGCAGTTTTTTGATGCGGGAGCAGTACTTC
D gene: NA; V gene: TRBV4-2; J gene: TRBJ2-5; clone size: NA; CDR3 protein: CASSPGRGGEETQYF; CDR3 DNA: TGTGCCAGCAGCCCGGGTCGAGGGGGGGAAGAGACCCAGTACTTC
D gene: NA; V gene: TRBV28; J gene: TRBJ1-2; clone size: NA; CDR3 protein: CASSAVVVRYYGYTF; CDR3 DNA: TGTGCCAGCAGTGCTGTGGTTGTACGGTACTATGGCTACACCTTC
D gene: NA; V gene: TRBV2; J gene: TRBJ2-7; clone size: NA; CDR3 protein: CASRRGYEQYF; CDR3 DNA: TGTGCCAGCAGGAGGGGGTACGAGCAGTACTTC
D gene: NA; V gene: TRBV21-1; J gene: TRBJ2-3; clone size: NA; CDR3 protein: CASSPPRGTDTQYF; CDR3 DNA: TGTGCCAGCAGCCCCCCGCGGGGCACAGATACGCAGTATTTT
D gene: NA; V gene: TRBV9; J gene: TRBJ2-7; clone size: NA; CDR3 protein: CASSVEPASYYEQYF; CDR3 DNA: TGTGCCAGCAGCGTAGAACCCGCCAGTTACTACGAGCAGTACTTC
D gene: NA; V gene: TRBV28; J gene: TRBJ1-2; clone size: NA; CDR3 protein: CASRTFPGGYTF; CDR3 DNA: TGTGCCAGCAGGACCTTCCCAGGGGGCTACACCTTC
D gene: TRBD2; V gene: TRBV11-3; J gene: TRBJ2-5; clone size: NA; CDR3 protein: CASSLASGRAQETQYF; CDR3 DNA: TGTGCCAGCAGCTTAGCTAGCGGGAGGGCCCAAGAGACCCAGTACTTC
D gene: NA; V gene: TRBV5-1; J gene: TRBJ2-2; clone size: NA; CDR3 protein: CASSFRQGGGTGELFF; CDR3 DNA: TGCGCCAGCAGCTTTCGACAGGGAGGTGGCACCGGGGAGCTGTTTTTT
D gene: NA; V gene: TRBV9; J gene: TRBJ2-7; clone size: once; CDR3 protein: CASSVGPSSYEQYF; CDR3 DNA: TGTGCCAGCAGCGTAGGTCCCAGCTCCTACGAGCAGTACTTC
D gene: TRBD1; V gene: TRBV6-2/TRBV6-3; J gene: TRBJ2-7; clone size: NA; CDR3 protein: CASSYLGTGADEQYF; CDR3 DNA: TGTGCCAGCAGTTATTTGGGGACAGGGGCCGACGAGCAGTACTTC
D gene: TRBD2; V gene: TRBV2; J gene: TRBJ2-7; clone size: NA; CDR3 protein: CASRIDRGVYEQYF; CDR3 DNA: TGTGCCAGCAGAATCGACCGGGGGGTCTACGAGCAGTACTTC
D gene: NA; V gene: TRBV12-3/TRBV12-4; J gene: TRBJ2-1; clone size: NA; CDR3 protein: CASRDLSGGEQFF; CDR3 DNA: TGTGCCAGCAGGGACTTGAGTGGTGGTGAGCAGTTCTTC
D gene: TRBD1; V gene: TRBV10-3; J gene: TRBJ2-2; clone size: NA; CDR3 protein: CAISESNTGGVGELFF; CDR3 DNA: TGTGCCATCAGTGAGTCGAATACAGGGGGTGTCGGGGAGCTGTTTTTT
D gene: NA; V gene: TRBV4-3; J gene: TRBJ1-1; clone size: NA; CDR3 protein: CASSQDGGAATEAFF; CDR3 DNA: TGCGCCAGCAGCCAAGATGGGGGGGCGGCCACTGAAGCTTTCTTT
D gene: TRBD1; V gene: TRBV30; J gene: TRBJ1-2; clone size: NA; CDR3 protein: CAWSVTGATDGYTF; CDR3 DNA: TGTGCCTGGAGTGTTACAGGGGCTACGGATGGCTACACCTTC
D gene: TRBD2; V gene: TRBV5-1; J gene: TRBJ2-3; clone size: NA; CDR3 protein: CASRTGGFTDTQYF; CDR3 DNA: TGCGCCAGCAGAACGGGAGGGTTCACAGATACGCAGTATTTT
D gene: TRBD1; V gene: TRBV6-5; J gene: TRBJ2-7; clone size: once; CDR3 protein: CASIATGSSYEQYF; CDR3 DNA: TGTGCCAGCATAGCGACAGGGAGCTCCTACGAGCAGTACTTC
D gene: NA; V gene: TRBV2; J gene: TRBJ1-1; clone size: NA; CDR3 protein: CASSDRGKGNTEAFF; CDR3 DNA: TGTGCCAGCAGTGACAGGGGAAAGGGGAACACTGAAGCTTTCTTT
D gene: NA; V gene: TRBV27; J gene: TRBJ2-3; clone size: NA; CDR3 protein: CASSLILSARGTDTQYF; CDR3 DNA: TGTGCCAGCAGTTTAATATTGTCTGCGAGGGGGACAGATACGCAGTATTTT
D gene: NA; V gene: TRBV5-4; J gene: TRBJ2-5; clone size: NA; CDR3 protein: CASSNGLILETQYF; CDR3 DNA: TGTGCCAGCAGTAATGGGCTGATCTTAGAGACCCAGTACTTC
D gene: NA; V gene: TRBV28; J gene: TRBJ1-2; clone size: NA; CDR3 protein: CALCPLSNYGYTF; CDR3 DNA: TGTGCTCTTTGTCCCCTATCAAACTATGGCTACACCTTC
D gene: TRBD2; V gene: TRBV11-2; J gene: TRBJ2-3; clone size: NA; CDR3 protein: CASSPGGAGGRADTQYF; CDR3 DNA: TGTGCCAGCAGCCCAGGAGGAGCGGGAGGTAGGGCAGATACGCAGTATTTT
D gene: NA; V gene: TRBV5-4; J gene: TRBJ1-1; clone size: NA; CDR3 protein: CASSPGGPNTEAFF; CDR3 DNA: TGTGCCAGCAGCCCCGGGGGGCCGAACACTGAAGCTTTCTTT
D gene: TRBD2; V gene: TRBV7-2; J gene: TRBJ2-7; clone size: NA; CDR3 protein: CASSGNGREDYEQYF; CDR3 DNA: TGTGCCAGCAGCGGAAATGGGCGGGAGGATTACGAGCAGTACTTC
D gene: NA; V gene: TRBV3-1/TRBV3-2; J gene: TRBJ1-4; clone size: NA; CDR3 protein: CASSKGGGANEKLFF; CDR3 DNA: TGTGCCAGCAGCAAGGGGGGGGGTGCTAATGAAAAACTGTTTTTT
D gene: TRBD2; V gene: TRBV4-2; J gene: TRBJ2-7; clone size: NA; CDR3 protein: CASGTSGGSYEQYF; CDR3 DNA: TGTGCCAGCGGGACTAGCGGGGGCTCCTACGAGCAGTACTTC
D gene: TRBD2; V gene: TRBV5-4; J gene: TRBJ2-2; clone size: NA; CDR3 protein: CASTPDLGGSTGELFF; CDR3 DNA: TGTGCCAGCACCCCGGACCTGGGGGGGAGCACCGGGGAGCTGTTTTTT